This TCR beta chain was found in a study of OX40 agonist ivuxolimab in advanced cancers. The repertoire was sequenced with immunoSEQ multiplex PCR; TCRdb's copy has only in-frame clones and lacks some. The table lists about 96,000 clones, about 90% of them singletons, with 1.5% to 2% in the top ten. The length of the CDR3 is 16 residues. Source: CD4+ or CD8+ T cells sorted from blood, taken in a trial of the OX40 agonist ivuxolimab. This sequence originates from an adult with an advanced solid tumor such as melanoma, head and neck, liver or kidney cancer. The gene calls are TRBV1 and TRBJ1-1. TRBV1 represents a pseudogene. CDR3 loop: CTSSQDRGTGAGWAFF. The CDR3 nucleotides are TGCACCAGCAGCCAAGATAGGGGGACTGGCGCCGGGTGGGCTTTCTTT.